This TCR beta chain was sequenced for a study of blood T cells in healthy people across ages. Study results and limitations: Higher diversity and more naive CD4+ cells were features of long-lived donors, compared to aged donors. Calculation of diversity from one million T cells yielded estimates considered to be underestimates.

This clonotype was observed a few times. Its target is unknown. The use of a sample-barcoded 5' primer and a J-beta primer mix characterized a second PCR of about 6 to 12 cycles. Using its own MiXCR run on the 5' RACE reads, TCRdb lists one record per CDR3 protein. The table includes some 1.6 million distinct CDR3 sequences, about 32% detected once. Looked up from germline, CDR1 is DFQATT and CDR2 is SNEGSKA (reference sequence). This CDR3 is 14 amino acids long. Trimming removed 6 bases at V and 3 bases at J, with 15 bases between. This clonotype originated in a woman in her thirties in good health. The sample comprised blood. The rearrangement uses TRBV20-1 and TRBJ2-1; a weak D match, TRBD1 (6 bases). The CDR3 region is CSAPAQGHYNEQFF. In DNA, the CDR3 is TGCAGTGCCCCGGCGCAGGGACACTACAATGAGCAGTTCTTC.